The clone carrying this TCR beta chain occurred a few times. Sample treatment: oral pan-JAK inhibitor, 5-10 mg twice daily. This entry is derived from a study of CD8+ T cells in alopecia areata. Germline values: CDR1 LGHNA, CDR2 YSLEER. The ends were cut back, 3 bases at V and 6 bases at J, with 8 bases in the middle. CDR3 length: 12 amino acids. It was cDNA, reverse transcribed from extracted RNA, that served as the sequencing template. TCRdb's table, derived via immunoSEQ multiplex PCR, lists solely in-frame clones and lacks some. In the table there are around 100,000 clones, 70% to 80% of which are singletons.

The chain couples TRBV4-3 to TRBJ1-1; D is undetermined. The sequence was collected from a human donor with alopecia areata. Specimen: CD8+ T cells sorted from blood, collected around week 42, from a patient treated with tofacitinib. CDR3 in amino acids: CASSQDGAEAFF. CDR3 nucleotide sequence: TGCGCCAGCAGCCAGGACGGGGCTGAAGCTTTCTTT.